This is a list of T cell receptor beta chains from one sample in a study of blood T cell repertoires in COVID-19. Here immunoSEQ multiplex PCR was the method, and the copy in TCRdb shows in-frame clones only, minus some. The profile shows around 130,000 clones, 80% to 90% of them singletons. The sample taken for sequencing was peripheral blood. These receptors were obtained from a man in his fifties or sixties with active or convalescent COVID-19. The CDR3 runs from the conserved cysteine through the conserved F or W. A D gene is named only where the DNA matches it firmly.

j_call d_call v_call cdr3_nt cdr3_aa
TRBJ2-3 TRBD2 TRBV7-9 TGTGCCAGCCGAACTCTAGCGGACTACACAGATACGCAGTATTTT CASRTLADYTDTQYF
TRBJ1-4 . TRBV28 TGTGCCAGCAACAGGCCCGAAGAAAAGGAAAAACTGTTTTTT CASNRPEEKEKLFF
TRBJ1-4 . TRBV2 TGTGCCAGCAGTGAAGATTGGGGGGACGATGAAAAACTGTTTTTT CASSEDWGDDEKLFF
TRBJ1-6 TRBD1 TRBV19 TGTGCCAGTACCGGACAGGGGGATTCACCCCTCCACTTT CASTGQGDSPLHF
TRBJ2-7 TRBD2 TRBV6-5 TGTGCCAGCAGTCACGGAGAGCGGGAGATCTACGAGCAGTACTTC CASSHGEREIYEQYF
TRBJ1-1 TRBD1 TRBV4-1 TGCGCCAGCAGCTTGACAGGGGATCGAACTGAAGCTTTCTTT CASSLTGDRTEAFF
TRBJ2-3 TRBD2 TRBV5-4 TGTGCCAGCAGCTTGGCGGTTCTAGCGGGAGTTGTAGATACGCAGTATTTT CASSLAVLAGVVDTQYF
TRBJ2-2 TRBD2 TRBV10-3 TGTGCCATCAGTGAATTAAACGGGAGGACCGCACACACCGGGGAGCTGTTTTTT CAISELNGRTAHTGELFF
TRBJ2-1 . TRBV19 TGTGCCAGTAGTATAGGAACTAGTGGCAATGAGCAGTTCTTC CASSIGTSGNEQFF
TRBJ2-5 TRBD2 TRBV10-3 TGTGCCATCAGCCAGGGACTAGCGGGTGGGGAGACCCAGTACTTC CAISQGLAGGETQYF